This T cell receptor beta chain emerged from a study of T cell changes during pregnancy in multiple sclerosis. The repertoire was sequenced with immunoSEQ multiplex PCR; TCRdb's copy has only in-frame clones and lacks some. The sample lists under 70,000 clones; 91% were seen once. Germline values: CDR1 PRHDT, CDR2 FYEKMQ (reference sequence). Trimming stripped 1 base from V and 4 bases from J, with 16 bases between. The CDR3 extends over 16 amino acids. This clonotype was sampled from a female donor in good health, enrolled as a control in a pregnancy study. The chain is built from TRBV13 and TRBJ1-2; D is possibly TRBD1 (6 bases). This specimen consisted of peripheral blood, obtained after pregnancy. CDR3 bases: TGTGCCAGCAGCTTAGCGCCAGGGGATATGGGCTATGGCTACACCTTC. It is translated as CASSLAPGDMGYGYTF. The full variable domain, rest sourced from reference TRBV13 and TRBJ1-2, is AAGVIQSPRHLIKEKRETATLKCYPIPRHDTVYWYQQGPGQDPQFLISFYEKMQSDKGSIPDRFSAQQFSDYHSELNMSSLELGDSALYFCASSLAPGDMGYGYTFGSGTRLTVV.